Shown below are 3 T cell receptor beta chains from a single sample sequenced in a study of T cell repertoires in cytomegalovirus infection. A single record per CDR3 protein comes from TCRdb applying MiXCR to the reads. The sample gives over 200,000 distinct CDR3 sequences, roughly an eighth of which show up once; 7.5% to 10% is in the top ten. Sequencing was carried out using PBMCs. The receptors originated from a human donor in good health (CMV status not recorded). Some clones in this sample may be carry-over from other donors' samples.

Comment on this clonotype: The junction shows a germline mismatch at one end, possibly a read error. The chain joins TRBV20-1 to TRBJ1-6; D unresolved. Germline lookup yields CDR1 DFQATT and CDR2 SNEGSKA (reference sequence). CDR3 length equals 14 residues. CDR3 sequence: CCARDLWGNSPLHF. As DNA, the CDR3 is TGCTGTGCTAGAGATTTGTGGGGTAATTCACCCCTCCACTTT.

In this sample, this clonotype turned up many times. The gene calls are TRBV28 and TRBJ1-6, with 9 positions matching TRBD1. Unmatched junction bases numbered 9, after V lost 8 bases and J lost 7 bases. The CDR3 totals 15 residues. Germline CDR1 MDHEN, CDR2 SYDVKM. The CDR3: CASSPRQGGNSPLHF. The CDR3 DNA reads as TGTGCCAGCTCGCCGAGACAGGGGGGAAATTCACCCCTCCACTTT.

This chain uses TRBV10-3 with TRBJ1-4; TRBD1 matches 7 bases. The junction had 4 bases not matched to a gene; V was cut back by 5 bases and J by 1 base. CDR1 and CDR2 (germline): ENHRY, SYGVKD. This CDR3 region has 15 residues. CDR3: CAISRTGETNEKLFF. The CDR3 bases are TGTGCCATCAGTCGGACAGGAGAAACTAATGAAAAACTGTTTTTT.